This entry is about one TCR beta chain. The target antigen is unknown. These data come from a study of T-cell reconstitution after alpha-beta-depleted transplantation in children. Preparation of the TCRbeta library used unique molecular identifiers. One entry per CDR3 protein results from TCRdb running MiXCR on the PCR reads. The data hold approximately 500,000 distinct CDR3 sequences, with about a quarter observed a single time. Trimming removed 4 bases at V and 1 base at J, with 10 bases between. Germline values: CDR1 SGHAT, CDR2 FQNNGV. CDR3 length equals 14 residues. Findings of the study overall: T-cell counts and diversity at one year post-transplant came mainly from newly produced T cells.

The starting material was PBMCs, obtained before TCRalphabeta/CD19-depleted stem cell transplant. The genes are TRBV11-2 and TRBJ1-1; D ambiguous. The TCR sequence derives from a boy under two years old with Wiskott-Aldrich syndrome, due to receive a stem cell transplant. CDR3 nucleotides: TGTGCCAGCAGCTCGTCTCCAGGGAACACTGAAGCTTTCTTT. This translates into CASSSSPGNTEAFF.